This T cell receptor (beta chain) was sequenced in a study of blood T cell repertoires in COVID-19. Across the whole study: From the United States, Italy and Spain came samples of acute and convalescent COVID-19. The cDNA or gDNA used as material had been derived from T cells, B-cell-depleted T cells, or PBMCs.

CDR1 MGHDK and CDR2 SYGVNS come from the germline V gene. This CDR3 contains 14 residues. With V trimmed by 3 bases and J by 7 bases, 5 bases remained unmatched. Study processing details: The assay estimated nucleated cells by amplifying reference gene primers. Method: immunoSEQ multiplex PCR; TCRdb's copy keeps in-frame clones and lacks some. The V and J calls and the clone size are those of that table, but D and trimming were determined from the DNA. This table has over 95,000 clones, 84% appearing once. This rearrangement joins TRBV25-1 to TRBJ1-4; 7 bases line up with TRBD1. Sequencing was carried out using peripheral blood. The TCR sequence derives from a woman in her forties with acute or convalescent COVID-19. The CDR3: CASSDGQVPEKLFF. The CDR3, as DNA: TGTGCCAGCAGTGATGGACAGGTCCCTGAAAAACTGTTTTTT.